These 18 T cell receptor beta chains were all obtained from the same sample, sequenced in a study of T cells in Graves' hyperthyroidism and ophthalmopathy. TCR beta CDR3 regions were amplified from RNA transcripts. Initially, a first-round RT-PCR of the TCR CDR3 employed the HTBI primer set. TCRdb called the multiplex PCR reads again in MiXCR, with one record for every CDR3 protein. There are roughly 240,000 distinct CDR3 sequences in the sample; around 25% occur only once, and approximately 35% lies in the top ten. Input material: blood. These receptors all stem from a woman between 35 and 50 years old with Graves' ophthalmopathy.

This clonotype was counted ten times or more. The chain joins TRBV11-2 to TRBJ2-5; the match to TRBD2 covers 9 bases. Germline lookup yields CDR1 SGHAT and CDR2 FQNNGV. The CDR3 consists of 15 residues. The ends lost 5 bases at V and 3 bases at J; junction bases unmatched: 7. The CDR3: CASSPRTSEKETQYF. CDR3 nucleotides: TGTGCCAGCAGCCCACGGACTAGCGAAAAAGAGACCCAGTACTTC. The full variable domain, in which reference TRBV11-2 and TRBJ2-5 provide the parts outside the CDR3, is EAGVAQSPRYKIIEKRQSVAFWCNPISGHATLYWYQQILGQGPKLLIQFQNNGVVDDSQLPKDRFSAERLKGVDSTLKIQPAKLEDSAVYLCASSPRTSEKETQYFGPGTRLLVL.

The chain has TRBV20-1 and TRBJ2-5, with D perhaps given as TRBD1 or TRBD2 (5 bases each). Germline values: CDR1 DFQATT, CDR2 SNEGSKA (reference sequence). The CDR3 spans 16 residues. V lost 5 bases and J 3 bases, leaving 22 bases between the germline ends. The CDR3 DNA is TGCAGTGCTTATACCCCCGGGACCGCCGTTAAAGAGACCCAGTACTTC. This codes for CSAYTPGTAVKETQYF.

The chain combines TRBV7-2 with TRBJ1-1, with D perhaps matching TRBD1 (6 bases). The CDR3 sequence is 13 residues long. Between the trimmed V and J ends, which lost 4 bases and 8 bases, there was a span of 14 bases. CDR1 and CDR2 (germline): SGHTA, FQGNSA. The CDR3, as DNA: TGTGCCAGCAGCTCGGACCGACAGGCCGAAGCTTTCTTT. Its protein product is CASSSDRQAEAFF.

The V gene is TRBV6-2 or TRBV6-3, the J gene TRBJ1-2, with TRBD1 identical over 9 bases. The germline CDR1 and CDR2 sequences are MNHEY and SVGEGT. The V segment lost 7 bases and the J segment 6 bases; nucleotides outside the gene matches: 9. The CDR3 is made up of 14 amino acids. CDR3 DNA sequence: TGTGCCAGCACCACCCGGACAGGGGAACATGGCTACACCTTC. Translated, it gives CASTTRTGEHGYTF.

This clonotype was seen many times. V is TRBV28 and J is TRBJ2-7, with a tentative D call TRBD2 (5 bases). In germline, CDR1 is MDHEN, CDR2 SYDVKM. The V gene lost 4 bases and the J gene lost 0 bases, with 13 bases spanning the gap. This CDR3 is built from 15 residues. The CDR3, as DNA: TGTGCCAGCAGTTCTGGACTGGTAAGCTCCTACGAGCAGTACTTC. This encodes CASSSGLVSSYEQYF.

This clonotype was seen many times. The V call is TRBV6-2 or TRBV6-3, the J call TRBJ1-1; D is ambiguous. CDR3 size: 13 residues. The V end lost 4 bases, the J end lost 4 bases, and 10 bases lay between the germline ends. Germline V gene lookup returns CDR1 MNHEY and CDR2 SVGEGT. CDR3 sequence: CASSSQVTTEAFF. The CDR3 DNA sequence: TGTGCCAGCAGTTCCCAGGTCACCACTGAAGCTTTCTTT.

This clonotype was counted a single time. The chain recombines TRBV6-2 or TRBV6-3 with TRBJ1-1; D is uncertain. Looked up from germline, CDR1 is MNHEY and CDR2 is SVGEGT. V was pared by 10 bases and J by 0 bases, with 15 bases between. The CDR3 contains 14 residues. The DNA for the CDR3 is TGTGCCACCACGAGAGACCCCCTGAACACTGAAGCTTTCTTT. Its translation: CATTRDPLNTEAFF.

The chain links TRBV7-2 to TRBJ2-7; D possibly matches TRBD1 or TRBD2 (5 bases each). The germline V and J ends were trimmed by 0 bases and 0 bases, with 12 bases remaining between them. Germline V lookup: CDR1 SGHTA, CDR2 FQGNSA. This CDR3 contains 16 residues. CDR3 amino acids: CASSLAGTHSSYEQYF. The CDR3 coding sequence is TGTGCCAGCAGCTTAGCGGGGACGCACAGCTCCTACGAGCAGTACTTC. Variable domain in full (rest from reference TRBV7-2 and TRBJ2-7): GAGVSQSPSNKVTEKGKDVELRCDPISGHTALYWYRQSLGQGLEFLIYFQGNSAPDKSGLPSDRFSAERTGGSVSTLTIQRTQQEDSAVYLCASSLAGTHSSYEQYFGPGTRLTVT.

In this sample, this clonotype turned up many times. The chain carries TRBV28 and TRBJ1-1, with a weak D call TRBD1 (6 bases). CDR3 length: 15 amino acids. The V gene lost 7 bases and the J gene lost 4 bases, with 19 bases spanning the gap. Per germline, CDR1 MDHEN and CDR2 SYDVKM. The CDR3 loop is CASTIRGESRTEAFF. The DNA for the CDR3 is TGTGCCAGCACTATCAGGGGTGAATCTCGCACTGAAGCTTTCTTT.

This clonotype was observed a few times. The chain carries TRBV4-1 and TRBJ2-5, with TRBD1 identical over 7 bases. Germline V gene sequence: CDR1 MGHRA, CDR2 YSYEKL. Germline trimming cut 0 bases from V and 7 bases from J; bases unmatched to any gene: 8. CDR3 length: 15 residues. The CDR3 DNA reads TGCGCCAGCAGCCAAGACGGACAGGAAAGGGGGACCCAGTACTTC. It codes for CASSQDGQERGTQYF.

The genes are TRBV15 and TRBJ2-7; possibly TRBD2 for D (5 bases). CDR3 length: 14 residues. CDR1 is LNHNV and CDR2 is YYDKDF in the germline V gene (reference sequence). Trimming left V 0 bases short and J 5 bases short, with 11 bases between. The CDR3 DNA reads TGTGCCACCAGCAGAGACCCGAGGGCACACGAGCAGTACTTC. It is translated as CATSRDPRAHEQYF.

The rearrangement links TRBV19 to TRBJ1-1, with D possibly being TRBD1 (5 bases). CDR1 and CDR2 from the germline V gene are LNHDA and SQIVND (reference sequence). The CDR3 consists of 13 residues. V lost 4 bases to trimming and J lost 7 bases, with 13 bases between them. The CDR3 DNA reads as TGTGCCAGTAGTAAGGGGAGAAGCGGTGAAGCTTTCTTT. This encodes CASSKGRSGEAFF. The complete variable domain, with remaining parts taken from reference TRBV19 and TRBJ1-1, reads DGGITQSPKYLFRKEGQNVTLSCEQNLNHDAMYWYRQDPGQGLRLIYYSQIVNDFQKGDIAEGYSVSREKKESFPLTVTSAQKNPTAFYLCASSKGRSGEAFFGQGTRLTVV.

This clonotype was counted at least ten times. This chain joins TRBV27 and TRBJ2-5, with 10 bases that match TRBD2. Trimming at V came to 2 bases and at J to 5 bases, leaving 5 bases not matched to a gene. Germline V gene sequence: CDR1 MNHEY, CDR2 SMNVEV (reference sequence). The CDR3 is made up of 15 amino acids. CDR3 in amino acids: CASSLLAGAEETQYF. The CDR3 bases are TGTGCCAGCAGTTTACTAGCGGGAGCGGAGGAGACCCAGTACTTC.

This clonotype showed up many times. J is TRBJ2-2 and V is TRBV5-1, with 13 nucleotides matching TRBD2. The junction had 4 bases not matched to a gene; V was cut back by 8 bases and J by 6 bases. The CDR3 contains 14 residues. Germline values: CDR1 SGHRS, CDR2 YFSETQ. CDR3: CASRTSGSAGELFF. CDR3 nucleotides: TGCGCCAGTCGGACTAGCGGGAGTGCCGGGGAGCTGTTTTTT.

This sequence joins TRBV6-1 and TRBJ1-5; D is ambiguous. CDR1 and CDR2 from the germline V gene are MNHNS and SASEGT. Trimming left V 1 base short and J 6 bases short, with 10 bases between. The CDR3 extends over 14 amino acids. CDR3 in amino acids: CASSEGVEGQPQHF. CDR3 DNA sequence: TGTGCCAGCAGTGAAGGGGTAGAGGGTCAGCCCCAGCATTTT.

This clonotype was counted ten times or more. The genes are TRBV20-1 and TRBJ2-2, with 10 bases lining up with TRBD2. The length of the CDR3 is 15 residues. The trim removed 4 bases at V and 6 bases at J, leaving 8 bases unmatched. Germline values: CDR1 DFQATT, CDR2 SNEGSKA (reference sequence). CDR3 bases: TGCAGTGCTAAGACCGGGACTAGCGTCCCCGGGGAGCTGTTTTTT. Its translation: CSAKTGTSVPGELFF.

The genes are TRBV4-2 and TRBJ2-7, with 7 positions matching TRBD2. V lost 3 bases to trimming and J lost 2 bases; unmatched junction nucleotides: 10. The germline V gene has CDR1 LGHNA and CDR2 YNFKEQ. The CDR3 loop spans 16 amino acids. The CDR3 region is CASSQASGVGPYEQYF. The CDR3 DNA reads TGTGCCAGCAGCCAGGCTAGCGGAGTGGGTCCCTACGAGCAGTACTTC.

The sample holds many counts of this clonotype. The genes are TRBV18 and TRBJ2-4, with D tentatively TRBD1 or TRBD2 (5 bases each). The CDR3 contains 12 residues. V shed 2 bases and J shed 7 bases, with 6 bases lying between them. CDR1 KGHSH and CDR2 LQKENI come from the germline V gene. CDR3 loop: CASSPEGNIQYF. The DNA for the CDR3 is TGTGCCAGCTCACCAGAGGGGAACATTCAGTACTTC.